Listed here are 31 T cell receptor beta chains from one sample, sequenced in a study of cytomegalovirus exposure and HLA in healthy donors. PCR used 60 Vbeta primers and 13 Jbeta primers. TCRdb's table, derived via immunoSEQ multiplex PCR, lists solely in-frame clones and lacks some. Of over 80,000 clones detected, approximately 73% appear once; the ten largest clones hold 3.5% to 4.5%. Sequencing used PBMCs. The receptors originated from a man in his forties in good health and CMV-seronegative.

The rearrangement uses TRBV5-1 and TRBJ1-2; TRBD1 matches 9 bases. V trimming: 4 bases; J trimming: 8 bases; junction bases outside the gene matches: 6. The V gene's germline CDR1 is SGHRS and CDR2 YFSETQ. The CDR3 covers 13 residues. CDR3 DNA sequence: TGCGCCAGCAGCACGGGACAGGGAGGGGGCTACACCTTC. Translation: CASSTGQGGGYTF.

This clone was seen a single time. This sequence joins TRBV27 and TRBJ2-5, with a possible D match to TRBD1 (6 bases). The CDR3 totals 14 residues. The germline V gene has CDR1 MNHEY and CDR2 SMNVEV (reference sequence). V shed 2 bases and J shed 2 bases, with 9 bases lying between them. The CDR3 sequence: CASSLLRGQETQYF. CDR3 nucleotide sequence: TGTGCCAGCAGTTTACTAAGGGGGCAAGAGACCCAGTACTTC.

J is TRBJ2-1 and V is TRBV29-1, with TRBD1 identical over 10 bases. CDR1 SQVTM and CDR2 ANQGSEA come from the germline V gene. J was trimmed by 2 bases and V by 4 bases; bases with no gene match: 5. This CDR3 is 15 amino acids long. The CDR3 spells CSVVKTGGPYNEQFF. In nucleotides, the CDR3 is TGCAGCGTTGTAAAGACAGGGGGCCCCTACAATGAGCAGTTCTTC.

This clone has a handful of counts. V usage is TRBV25-1 and J usage is TRBJ2-7; 8 bases match TRBD1. The CDR3 covers 17 residues. The germline CDR1 and CDR2 sequences are MGHDK and SYGVNS. V gave up 3 bases and J gave up 2 bases; unmatched junction bases: 12. The chain's CDR3 is CASSERRRQGFTYEQYF. CDR3 coding DNA: TGTGCCAGCAGTGAGCGTAGAAGACAGGGGTTCACCTACGAGCAGTACTTC.

V is TRBV9 and J is TRBJ2-7; TRBD2 aligns across 8 bases. Germline V gives CDR1 SGDLS, CDR2 YYNGEE. J gave up 3 bases and V 4 bases, and 12 bases lay outside the gene matches. The CDR3 sequence is 16 residues long. The CDR3, as DNA: TGTGCCAGCAGCCCCTACGGGGGGGCTATCGGCTACGAGCAGTACTTC. Its protein product is CASSPYGGAIGYEQYF. The whole variable domain, filled in from reference TRBV9 and TRBJ2-7, reads DSGVTQTPKHLITATGQRVTLRCSPRSGDLSVYWYQQSLDQGLQFLIQYYNGEERAKGNILERFSAQQFPDLHSELNLSSLELGDSALYFCASSPYGGAIGYEQYFGPGTRLTVT.

In DNA form, the CDR3 reads TGTGCCACCTTATCAGGGGATCGCGACAATGAGCAGTTCTTC. Protein product: CATLSGDRDNEQFF. The chain joins TRBV28 to TRBJ2-1, with D perhaps TRBD1 (6 bases). V was pared by 10 bases and J by 5 bases, with 18 bases between. This CDR3 comprises 14 residues. Germline CDR1 MDHEN, CDR2 SYDVKM.

The chain recombines TRBV19 with TRBJ1-1; 9 positions agree with TRBD1. The CDR3 extends over 15 amino acids. Trimming at V came to 0 bases and at J to 7 bases, leaving 6 bases not matched to a gene. Germline V lookup: CDR1 LNHDA, CDR2 SQIVND (reference sequence). The CDR3 reads CASSIDPGTGIEAFF. The CDR3 region has the DNA TGTGCCAGTAGTATAGACCCCGGGACAGGGATTGAAGCTTTCTTT.

J is TRBJ1-2 and V is TRBV4-1; D unresolved. V lost 3 bases and J lost 8, with 19 bases in between. The CDR3 is 15 amino acids. Looked up from germline, CDR1 is MGHRA and CDR2 is YSYEKL. The CDR3 here is CASSQSGNEGRGYTF. CDR3 coding DNA: TGCGCCAGCAGCCAGTCTGGCAACGAGGGTCGGGGCTACACCTTC.

The V gene is TRBV5-1, the J gene TRBJ2-1; TRBD2 is a possible D gene (5 bases). This CDR3 is built from 15 residues. The germline V and J ends were trimmed by 0 bases and 0 bases, with 7 bases remaining between them. Germline loops: CDR1 SGHRS, CDR2 YFSETQ. CDR3 loop: CASSLGGSSYNEQFF. The CDR3 DNA reads TGCGCCAGCAGCTTGGGAGGGAGCTCCTACAATGAGCAGTTCTTC.

This chain links TRBV6-5 with TRBJ1-3; a possible D gene is TRBD1 (5 bases). The germline V gene has CDR1 MNHEY and CDR2 SVGAGI. The CDR3 runs to 16 residues. Trimming cost V 0 bases and J 4 bases, with 13 bases left between them. CDR3 sequence: CASSYSGRSSGNTIYF. The DNA for the CDR3 is TGTGCCAGCAGTTACTCGGGGCGGTCCTCGGGAAACACCATATATTTT.

The V call is TRBV7-9, the J call TRBJ1-5, with 7 nucleotides matching TRBD1. CDR1 is SEHNR, CDR2 FQNEAQ, per germline (reference sequence). Trimming cost V 5 bases and J 5 bases; bases outside gene matches: 9. CDR3 length: 15 residues. CDR3 residues: CASSPSTGEDQPQHF. For the CDR3, the DNA is TGTGCCAGCAGCCCGAGCACAGGGGAGGATCAGCCCCAGCATTTT. Variable domain in full (rest from reference TRBV7-9 and TRBJ1-5): DTGVSQNPRHKITKRGQNVTFRCDPISEHNRLYWYRQTLGQGPEFLTYFQNEAQLEKSRLLSDRFSAERPKGSFSTLEIQRTEQGDSAMYLCASSPSTGEDQPQHFGDGTRLSIL.

This chain uses TRBV28 with TRBJ2-7; possible D gene TRBD1, 5 bases. Germline V gene lookup returns CDR1 MDHEN and CDR2 SYDVKM. V dropped 6 bases and J dropped 4 bases, with 16 bases sitting between them. The CDR3 runs 14 residues. The CDR3 here is CASRGDSKPYEQYF. CDR3 sequence (DNA): TGTGCCAGCAGAGGCGACAGCAAACCTTACGAGCAGTACTTC. The full variable domain, rest sourced from reference TRBV28 and TRBJ2-7, is DVKVTQSSRYLVKRTGEKVFLECVQDMDHENMFWYRQDPGLGLRLIYFSYDVKMKEKGDIPEGYSVSREKKERFSLILESASTNQTSMYLCASRGDSKPYEQYFGPGTRLTVT.

The J gene is TRBJ2-3, the V gene TRBV2; 8 positions match TRBD2. This CDR3 is built from 13 residues. CDR1 is SNHLY and CDR2 is FYNNEI in the germline V gene. Trimming at V came to 8 bases and at J to 5 bases, leaving 6 bases not matched to a gene. The CDR3 sequence: CASGGGPGDTQYF. CDR3 DNA sequence: TGTGCCAGCGGCGGGGGGCCGGGAGATACGCAGTATTTT.

This chain joins TRBV2 and TRBJ2-7, with 11 bases identical to TRBD2. CDR1 and CDR2 from the germline V gene are SNHLY and FYNNEI. CDR3 length: 14 amino acids. J was trimmed by 4 bases and V by 5 bases; bases with no gene match: 4. In nucleotides, the CDR3 is TGTGCCAGCAGTATAGCGGGGGGGCCTTACGAGCAGTACTTC. Its translation is CASSIAGGPYEQYF.

The chain is built from TRBV18 and TRBJ2-3; a possible D gene is TRBD1 (5 bases). Looked up from germline, CDR1 is KGHSH and CDR2 is LQKENI. V lost 8 bases and J lost 6, with 18 bases in between. This CDR3 spans 14 amino acids. The CDR3 coding sequence is TGTGCCAGCACACAGCCAGGGCATGTGGATACGCAGTATTTT. Encoded protein: CASTQPGHVDTQYF.

The V call is TRBV10-3, the J call TRBJ1-5; D is perhaps TRBD1 (5 bases). This CDR3 region has 14 residues. Germline values: CDR1 ENHRY, CDR2 SYGVKD. The ends were cut back, 6 bases at V and 0 bases at J, with 9 bases in the middle. CDR3 sequence: CAIRAGLSNQPQHF. The CDR3 nucleotides are TGTGCCATCAGGGCGGGGCTTAGCAATCAGCCCCAGCATTTT.

This clone was counted between two and nine times. This chain links TRBV25-1 with TRBJ1-2; a possible D gene is TRBD1 (5 bases). Trimming stripped 1 base from V and 5 bases from J, with 8 bases between. This CDR3 spans 13 amino acids. Germline V gene data show CDR1 as MGHDK and CDR2 as SYGVNS. CDR3: CASSEWRGYGYTF. CDR3 in DNA: TGTGCCAGCAGTGAATGGAGGGGTTATGGCTACACCTTC.

This chain uses TRBV2 with TRBJ2-7, with 9 bases that match TRBD1. The germline gives CDR1 SNHLY, CDR2 FYNNEI. The CDR3 is 14 residues long. V shed 8 bases, J shed 7 bases, and the junction held 12 bases outside the gene matches. The CDR3 sequence: CASSLGTGYGEQYF. The CDR3 nucleotides are TGTGCCAGCTCTCTCGGGACAGGGTACGGGGAGCAGTACTTC.

This clone was counted only a few times. The chain uses TRBV5-1 and TRBJ2-2; no clear D gene. In germline, CDR1 is SGHRS, CDR2 YFSETQ. The CDR3 covers 13 residues. V was cut by 0 bases and J by 5 bases, with 5 bases left in between. CDR3 region: CASSLGATGELFF. CDR3 bases: TGCGCCAGCAGCTTGGGGGCAACCGGGGAGCTGTTTTTT.

V gene TRBV7-2 combines with J gene TRBJ2-7; the match to TRBD2 covers 8 bases. This CDR3 spans 16 amino acids. J was trimmed by 0 bases and V by 5 bases; bases with no gene match: 9. The germline CDR1 and CDR2 sequences are SGHTA and FQGNSA. CDR3 bases: TGTGCCAGCAGCCAGCAGAGCGGGGGAAGCTCCTACGAGCAGTACTTC. Protein sequence: CASSQQSGGSSYEQYF. The variable domain in full, completed from reference TRBV7-2 and TRBJ2-7, reads GAGVSQSPSNKVTEKGKDVELRCDPISGHTALYWYRQSLGQGLEFLIYFQGNSAPDKSGLPSDRFSAERTGGSVSTLTIQRTQQEDSAVYLCASSQQSGGSSYEQYFGPGTRLTVT.

A few counts support this clone. The V call is TRBV5-1, the J call TRBJ1-1; the D gene is possibly TRBD1 (5 bases). V was clipped by 2 bases and J by 1 base, with 9 bases between them. CDR1 and CDR2 (germline): SGHRS, YFSETQ. This CDR3 contains 14 residues. CDR3 nucleotide sequence: TGCGCCAGCAGCTTCTTTGACAGGAACACTGAAGCTTTCTTT. This translates into CASSFFDRNTEAFF. The entire variable domain, with the rest obtained from reference TRBV5-1 and TRBJ1-1, is as follows: KAGVTQTPRYLIKTRGQQVTLSCSPISGHRSVSWYQQTPGQGLQFLFEYFSETQRNKGNFPGRFSGRQFSNSRSEMNVSTLELGDSALYLCASSFFDRNTEAFFGQGTRLTVV.

Comment on this clone: This CDR3 is also generated by other DNA sequences in the sample. J is TRBJ1-4 and V is TRBV29-1; the D gene is possibly TRBD1 (5 bases). The CDR3 sequence is 13 residues long. The V gene's germline CDR1 is SQVTM and CDR2 ANQGSEA. V lost 4 bases to trimming and J lost 10 bases, with 16 bases between them. The CDR3 loop reads CSVAHRSPGKLFF. In DNA, the CDR3 is TGCAGCGTTGCGCACAGGAGCCCCGGAAAACTGTTTTTT.

The chain recombines TRBV7-9 with TRBJ2-1; D gene uncertain. Germline V gene lookup returns CDR1 SEHNR and CDR2 FQNEAQ (reference sequence). V lost 7 bases to trimming and J lost 2 bases, with 6 bases between them. The CDR3 extends over 12 amino acids. The CDR3 DNA reads TGTGCCAGCATTACAGCCTACAATGAGCAGTTCTTC. This encodes CASITAYNEQFF.

The chain carries TRBV25-1 and TRBJ2-7; D is possibly TRBD1 (6 bases). The CDR3 consists of 14 residues. Germline CDR1 MGHDK, CDR2 SYGVNS. V lost 4 bases, J lost 3 bases, and 13 bases lay in between. This CDR3 is CASSVSGAVYEQYF. The CDR3 region has the DNA TGTGCCAGCAGTGTTTCAGGGGCTGTCTACGAGCAGTACTTC.

J is TRBJ2-1 and V is TRBV5-6; D call uncertain. Germline lookup yields CDR1 SGHDT and CDR2 YYEEEE. With 4 bases removed from V and 13 bases from J, the gap between germline ends came to 9 bases. The CDR3 contains 10 residues. CDR3 residues: CASSGARQFF. CDR3 sequence (DNA): TGTGCCAGCAGCGGAGCAAGACAGTTCTTC.

The J gene is TRBJ2-7, the V gene TRBV5-6; possibly TRBD1 for D (6 bases). V shed 4 bases and J shed 6 bases, with 11 bases lying between them. Per germline, CDR1 SGHDT and CDR2 YYEEEE. The CDR3 is 12 residues long. CDR3 sequence (DNA): TGTGCCAGCAGCCGACAGGATCGCGAGCAGTACTTC. Translation: CASSRQDREQYF.

CDR3 region: CASSLDKYTQYF. The CDR3 DNA reads as TGTGCCAGCAGCTTGGACAAGTATACGCAGTATTTT. The V call is TRBV5-5, the J call TRBJ2-3, with D hard to call. Trimming removed 0 bases from V and 7 bases from J, with 6 bases in between. Germline assignment: CDR1 SGHKS and CDR2 YYEKEE (reference sequence). This CDR3 is 12 amino acids long. Combining the CDR3 with reference TRBV5-5 and TRBJ2-3 gives the whole variable domain DAGVTQSPTHLIKTRGQQVTLRCSPISGHKSVSWYQQVLGQGPQFIFQYYEKEERGRGNFPDRFSARQFPNYSSELNVNALLLGDSALYLCASSLDKYTQYFGPGTRLTVL.

V is TRBV6-6 and J is TRBJ2-7; a possible D gene is TRBD1 (6 bases). The CDR3 totals 15 residues. Trimming removed 0 bases from V and 4 bases from J, with 13 bases in between. Germline-derived CDR1 and CDR2 are MNHNY and SVGAGI (reference sequence). The CDR3 sequence is CASSYSRGSSYEQYF. The CDR3 region has the DNA TGTGCCAGCAGTTACTCGAGGGGGTCGAGTTACGAGCAGTACTTC.

This clone has at least ten counts. V and J are TRBV7-9 and TRBJ2-3, with 7 bases identical to TRBD1. This CDR3 is built from 18 residues. Trimming cost V 4 bases and J 1 base; bases outside gene matches: 14. Germline V gene sequence: CDR1 SEHNR, CDR2 FQNEAQ (reference sequence). This CDR3 reads CASSSRIDRVSGTDTQYF. CDR3 nucleotides: TGTGCCAGCAGCTCTAGAATAGACAGGGTATCAGGCACAGATACGCAGTATTTT.

This clone showed up just a few times. The rearrangement joins TRBV19 to TRBJ1-6; D ambiguous. The V gene's germline CDR1 is LNHDA and CDR2 SQIVND (reference sequence). The CDR3 spans 13 residues. Trimming took off 5 bases at V and 10 bases at J, with 12 bases between the two ends. The CDR3 bases are TGTGCCAGTAGTCCTGCCAGTCGATCACCCCTCCACTTT. This sequence encodes CASSPASRSPLHF.

This clone occurred many times. Written as DNA, the CDR3 is TGCGCCAGCTCGGGAACAGGGCGCATCAGTCGGGGGCATTTT. It translates to CASSGTGRISRGHF. This rearrangement joins TRBV10-1 to TRBJ1-5; D possibly corresponds to TRBD1 (6 bases). Germline-derived CDR1 and CDR2 are WNHNN and SYGVQD (reference sequence). The V end was cut by 8 bases, the J end by 15 bases, with 26 bases between. The CDR3 is 14 amino acids.